These 2 T cell receptor beta chains share one sample of origin, sequenced in a study of identical twins. In TCRdb, the 5' RACE reads were re-called with MiXCR into one record per CDR3 protein. The sample lists around 250,000 distinct CDR3 sequences, 6.5% occurring once. The same specimen was also included in a second study, on T cells expressing NK-cell markers.

The sequencing input was CD8+ T cells sorted from blood. These receptors all come from a woman between 18 and 29 years old in good health.

This clonotype has a handful of counts. The chain uses TRBV3-1 and TRBJ1-2, with a weak D call TRBD1 (5 bases). CDR3 size: 16 residues. The V end lost 0 bases, the J end lost 4 bases, and 15 bases lay between the germline ends. Germline CDR1 is LGHDT and CDR2 is YNNKEL (reference sequence). The CDR3 DNA sequence: TGTGCCAGCAGCCAAGATGGAAGGGGCGGGGGCTATGGCTACACCTTC. Encoded protein: CASSQDGRGGGYGYTF. Full variable domain (remainder filled in from reference TRBV3-1 and TRBJ1-2): DTAVSQTPKYLVTQMGNDKSIKCEQNLGHDTMYWYKQDSKKFLKIMFSYNNKELIINETVPNRFSPKSPDKAHLNLHINSLELGDSAVYFCASSQDGRGGGYGYTFGSGTRLTVV.

This clonotype was counted ten times or more. The rearrangement uses TRBV6-4 and TRBJ2-3, with D hard to call. V was clipped by 4 bases and J by 2 bases, with 7 bases between them. This CDR3 has 13 amino acids. Germline-derived CDR1 and CDR2 are MRHNA and SNTAGT. CDR3 sequence: CASSARSTDTQYF. CDR3 nucleotide sequence: TGTGCCAGCAGTGCCCGTTCCACAGATACGCAGTATTTT.